This T cell receptor (beta chain) was sequenced for a study of shared clonotypes between healthy human individuals. The study's findings and limits: What rarefaction showed was incomplete sorted-subset sequencing despite large depth.

Looked up from germline, CDR1 is SNHLY and CDR2 is FYNNEI. The CDR3 is 14 residues long. Between the trimmed V and J ends, which lost 6 bases and 6 bases, there was a span of 15 bases. Across several immunoSEQ plates, the genomic DNA of each subset was split evenly. Sequencing was performed with immunoSEQ multiplex PCR; in TCRdb, only in-frame clones are kept and a portion is missing. This table has about 2.4 million clones, around 90% appearing once. On this clone: Its antigen is not identified.

The sample was naive CD4+ T cells sorted from blood. Subset specified: CD45RA+ positively selected. The TCR was taken from a man between 18 and 35 years old in good health. The rearrangement joins TRBV2 to TRBJ2-1; tentative D call: TRBD1 (6 bases). Here the CDR3 DNA reads TGTGCCAGCAGCCAATATGTACAGGGCAATGAGCAGTTCTTC. This codes for CASSQYVQGNEQFF.